These T cell receptor beta chains were read from a single sample in a study of CD8+ T cells in alopecia areata. Some clones are missing from TCRdb's copy, which holds only in-frame ones; the method was immunoSEQ multiplex PCR. The table shows around 80,000 clones, with roughly 51% occurring only once. The sequencing sample was made of NKG2D-high CD8+ T cells sorted from blood. The receptors come from a human donor with alopecia areata. CDR3s include the opening cysteine and the closing phenylalanine or tryptophan. The D gene is left open where the match is weak. Only part of the rows carry a size: once, few, many, or a class if the clone is expanded.

j_gene | d_gene | v_gene | abundance | CDR3aa | CDR3nt
TRBJ2-2 | NA | TRBV19 | few | CATQLGRGAGELFF | TGTGCCACCCAACTGGGTCGTGGGGCCGGGGAGCTGTTTTTT
TRBJ1-1 | NA | TRBV28 | few | CASSFSPLTEAFF | TGTGCCAGCAGTTTCTCACCTCTCACTGAAGCTTTCTTT
TRBJ2-1 | NA | TRBV21-1 | NA | CASSKRDRVRQFF | TGTGCCAGCAGCAAACGGGACAGGGTCAGGCAGTTCTTC
TRBJ2-3 | NA | TRBV29-1 | few | CSANAAVAADTQYF | TGCAGCGCCAACGCCGCCGTAGCGGCAGATACGCAGTATTTT
TRBJ2-3 | NA | TRBV20-1 | NA | CSAISDTQYF | TGCAGTGCTATATCCGATACGCAGTATTTT
TRBJ1-2 | NA | TRBV5-1 | many | CASSFDTIDGYTF | TGCGCCAGCAGCTTCGACACGATAGATGGCTACACCTTC
TRBJ2-7 | NA | TRBV2 | few | CASSGGAEQYF | TGTGCCAGCAGCGGAGGCGCCGAGCAGTACTTC
TRBJ2-1 | NA | TRBV9 | NA | CASSDGGDEQFF | TGTGCCAGCAGCGACGGAGGGGATGAGCAGTTCTTC
TRBJ2-7 | TRBD2 | TRBV7-8 | NA | CASSSRGDEQYF | TGTGCCAGCAGCTCGCGGGGGGACGAGCAGTACTTC
TRBJ1-1 | NA | TRBV29-1 | NA | CSVEDLNTEAFF | TGCAGCGTTGAGGATTTGAACACTGAAGCTTTCTTT
TRBJ2-1 | NA | TRBV6-6 | NA | CASSFQQTFYNEQFF | TGTGCCAGCAGTTTTCAACAGACCTTCTACAATGAGCAGTTCTTC
TRBJ2-3 | NA | TRBV29-1 | few | CSADGGPTDTQYF | TGCAGTGCTGATGGGGGCCCCACAGATACGCAGTATTTT
TRBJ2-7 | NA | TRBV13 | NA | CASTLGRNYEQYF | TGTGCCAGCACCCTCGGGCGGAACTACGAGCAGTACTTC
TRBJ2-1 | TRBD2 | TRBV27 | NA | CASHAGEEQFF | TGTGCCAGCCATGCGGGAGAGGAGCAGTTCTTC
TRBJ2-3 | TRBD2 | TRBV2 | few | CASIRLATSTDTQYF | TGTGCCAGCATCCGACTAGCGACAAGCACAGATACGCAGTATTTT
TRBJ2-5 | TRBD1 | TRBV29-1 | few | CSVEGGQGHGETQYF | TGCAGCGTTGAGGGGGGACAGGGCCACGGGGAGACCCAGTACTTC
TRBJ2-7 | TRBD2 | TRBV7-2 | once | CASSLGRASGTYEQYF | TGTGCCAGCAGCTTAGGTAGGGCTAGCGGAACCTACGAGCAGTACTTC
TRBJ2-3 | TRBD2 | TRBV28 | NA | CASSSPLLAGTDTQYF | TGTGCCAGCAGCTCCCCTCTCCTAGCGGGGACAGATACGCAGTATTTT
TRBJ1-3 | NA | TRBV23-1 | few | CASSGEEGIGSGNTIYF | TGCGCCAGCAGTGGGGAGGAGGGGATTGGATCTGGAAACACCATATATTTT
TRBJ2-1 | NA | TRBV2 | few | CASEPYHGEQFF | TGTGCCAGCGAACCTTATCATGGGGAGCAGTTCTTC
TRBJ2-2 | NA | TRBV27 | few | CASSLYRDTGELFF | TGTGCCAGCAGTTTATATCGGGACACCGGGGAGCTGTTTTTT
TRBJ2-3 | TRBD2 | TRBV11-2 | NA | CASSLEFSGGISTDTQYF | TGTGCCAGCAGCTTAGAATTTTCCGGGGGGATTAGCACAGATACGCAGTATTTT
TRBJ2-3 | TRBD2 | TRBV6-6 | NA | CASSYELAASTDTQYF | TGTGCCAGCAGTTACGAGCTAGCGGCAAGCACAGATACGCAGTATTTT
TRBJ2-1 | TRBD2 | TRBV28 | few | CASSSPAGAYPNEQFF | TGTGCCAGCAGTTCCCCAGCGGGAGCATACCCCAATGAGCAGTTCTTC
TRBJ2-1 | NA | TRBV23-1 | few | CASSQSRQQKSSYNEQFF | TGCGCCAGCAGTCAATCTCGACAGCAAAAGAGCTCCTACAATGAGCAGTTCTTC
TRBJ2-2 | NA | TRBV6-6 | NA | CASGLANTGELFF | TGTGCCAGCGGTCTAGCGAACACCGGGGAGCTGTTTTTT
TRBJ1-2 | TRBD1 | TRBV23-1 | few | CASSQFVDRGQGGYTF | TGCGCCAGCAGTCAATTTGTGGACAGGGGGCAGGGCGGCTACACCTTC
TRBJ2-2 | NA | TRBV29-1 | few | CSVETLTNTGELFF | TGCAGCGTTGAGACCCTTACTAACACCGGGGAGCTGTTTTTT
TRBJ2-7 | NA | TRBV11-2 | NA | CASSLGRMGSYEQYF | TGTGCCAGCAGCTTAGGACGTATGGGGTCCTACGAGCAGTACTTC